The source of this T cell receptor beta chain is a study of T cells expressing NK-cell markers. Study-wide context: Seropositivity for HCMV was found in most of the eight sequenced donors, with one seronegative.

Notes on the study in general: Topping the CD3+CD56-NKG2C+ fraction as well were these clonotypes, in a few donors. Questions lingered over whether expanded NKG2C+ T cell clones were HCMV-specific.

Looked up from germline, CDR1 is SGHNT and CDR2 is YYREEE (reference sequence). This CDR3 is built from 16 residues. About this clonotype: What it recognizes is unknown.

TCRdb reanalyzed the 5' RACE reads, giving one entry per CDR3 protein sequence and no DNA. Here the sample table reports about 430,000 distinct CDR3 sequences. This chain links TRBV5-4 with TRBJ2-1; with no DNA, the TCRdb D assignment of TRBD1 cannot be verified. The sample comprised blood T cells: a sorted CD56 or NKG2C T cell subset, CD4+ or CD8+ T cells, or bulk PBMC T cells (not recorded which). This receptor was identified in a woman in her forties or fifties in good health. The chain's CDR3 is CASSSGGHKVYNEQFF. Full variable domain (missing parts from reference TRBV5-4 and TRBJ2-1): ETGVTQSPTHLIKTRGQQVTLRCSSQSGHNTVSWYQQALGQGPQFIFQYYREEENGRGNFPPRFSGLQFPNYSSELNVNALELDDSALYLCASSSGGHKVYNEQFFGPGTRLTVL.